The sequence of this T cell receptor beta chain was determined in a study of blood T cells in healthy people across ages (dated by TCRdb to about 2015). In terms of the full investigation: In model experiments, roughly one uniquely barcoded TCR beta cDNA molecule per two T cells was captured by template switching. Two additional independent replicas of 1 million unique cDNA reads from the same blood draw were analyzed for two donors (one aged 18 to 30 and one aged 80 or older). Donors were grouped into four age groups: young (average 16 years), middle-aged (39), aged (62) and long-lived (over 80). To avoid experimental bias, donors of different ages were spread randomly across the sequencing lanes. Age-related changes in TCR beta repertoire diversity were measured in the study by deep sequencing normalized with unique cDNA molecular identifiers.

Libraries were prepared through 5' RACE. TCRdb shows the sequencer as Illumina HiSeq 2500. The second PCR ran for about 6 to 12 cycles and used a J-beta primer mix along with a sample-barcoded 5' primer. A template-switch 5' adaptor carrying 12 random nucleotides introduced a unique molecular identifier onto each TCR beta cDNA molecule. Each sample yielded at least 3 million CDR3-containing paired-end reads. First-strand cDNA synthesis was performed from all RNA using the Mint cDNA synthesis kit, with priming by a TRBC-specific oligonucleotide. All cDNA was treated with uracil-DNA glycosylase and then went through a first 18-cycle PCR with the universal primers M1SS and BC2_uni_R. Per the authors' processing: Each sample was normalized by randomly selecting 1 million high-quality reads, each carrying a distinct molecular identifier. Reads with shared molecular identifiers were discarded instead of being binned into consensus sequences. MiTCR, set to a Q25 quality threshold and the strictest error-elimination algorithm, was used for CDR3 identification, clonotype clustering and error correction. A nonparametric unseen species model using Euler transformation provided a lower-bound estimate of total TCR beta diversity. The public sequencing data were trimmed at Q25 with fastp and processed into clonotypes with MiXCR by TCRdb, which kept only in-frame beta chains. Rows merge per CDR3 protein into single entries with the most common DNA and genes. TCRdb assigned the V and J calls; the authors' analysis was not used. The sample has some 710,000 distinct CDR3 sequences on record, 35% to 60% of them singletons. The ten largest clones represent roughly 18% of the sample.

The 35 to 40 donors, aged about 6 to 90 years, were systemically healthy Caucasian individuals from Russia. Each donor gave approximately 9.3 milliliters of peripheral blood, collected into EDTA-treated Vacutainer tubes. Ficoll-Paque density-gradient centrifugation was used to isolate PBMCs, with at least 7 million per sample. Total RNA, at least 6 micrograms per sample, was extracted from PBMCs with Trizol reagent. For every donor, flow cytometry on a PBMC aliquot measured the percentage of naive CD45RAhigh/CD27high T cells. A remark on this clonotype: No antigen is known for it. Compared with germline, one end of the junction differs, possibly owing to a read error.

The germline V gene supplies CDR1 MGHDK and CDR2 SYGVNS. Its CDR3 holds 17 amino acids, cysteine through phenylalanine. The CDR3 DNA has 51 bases and is translated from base 1. The full study reports these points: Observed TCR beta diversity correlated strongly with the percentage of naive T cells measured by flow cytometry. Donor CMV infection status was unknown, potentially confounding age-related changes in expanded clonotypes. Estimates of total diversity based on one million sequenced T cells were regarded as lower bounds and as underestimates. Bulk unsorted PBMC profiling prevented conclusive comparison of naive and antigen-experienced compartments. Compared with the aged group, more naive CD4+ T cells, fewer expanded clones and increased TCR diversity were shown by the long-lived group, suggesting age selection. Observed TCR beta diversity per million T cells fell roughly linearly with age, and a significant reduction was already apparent by age around 36.

The chain was built from TRBV25-1 and TRBJ2-3, and the D gene may be TRBD2, 6 bases matching. The specimen sequenced was blood. This clonotype originated in an elderly man in good health. The DNA sequence is TGTGCTAGCAGTGAGTCGATTAGCGGAGTCGGCGCAGATACGCAGTATTTT. It translates to CASSESISGVGADTQYF.